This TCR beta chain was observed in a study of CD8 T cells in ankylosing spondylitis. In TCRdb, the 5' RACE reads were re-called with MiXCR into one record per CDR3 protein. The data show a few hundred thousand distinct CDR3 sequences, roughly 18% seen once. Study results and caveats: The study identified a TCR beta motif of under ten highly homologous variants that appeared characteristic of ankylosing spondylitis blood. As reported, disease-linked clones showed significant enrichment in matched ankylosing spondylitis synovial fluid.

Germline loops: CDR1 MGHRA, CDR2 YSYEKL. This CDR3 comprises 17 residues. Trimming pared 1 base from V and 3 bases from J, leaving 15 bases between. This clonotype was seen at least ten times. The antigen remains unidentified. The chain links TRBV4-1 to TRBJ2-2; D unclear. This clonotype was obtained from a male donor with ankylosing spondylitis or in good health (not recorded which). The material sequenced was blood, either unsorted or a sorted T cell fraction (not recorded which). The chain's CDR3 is CASSQGPAPPDTGELFF. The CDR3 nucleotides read TGCGCCAGCAGCCAAGGGCCGGCGCCTCCGGACACCGGGGAGCTGTTTTTT.